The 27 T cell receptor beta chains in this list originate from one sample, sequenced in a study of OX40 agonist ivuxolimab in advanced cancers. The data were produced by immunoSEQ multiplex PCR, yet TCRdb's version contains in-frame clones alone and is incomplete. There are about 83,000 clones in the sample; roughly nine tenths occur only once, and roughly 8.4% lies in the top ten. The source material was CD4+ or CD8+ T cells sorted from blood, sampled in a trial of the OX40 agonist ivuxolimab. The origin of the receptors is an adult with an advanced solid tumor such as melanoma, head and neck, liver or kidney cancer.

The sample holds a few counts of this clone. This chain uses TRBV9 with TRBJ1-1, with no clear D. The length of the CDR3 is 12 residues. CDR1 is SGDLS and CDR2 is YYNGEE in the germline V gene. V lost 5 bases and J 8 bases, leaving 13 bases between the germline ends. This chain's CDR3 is CASRQSDLEAFF. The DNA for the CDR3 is TGTGCCAGCAGACAGAGTGACTTGGAAGCTTTCTTT.

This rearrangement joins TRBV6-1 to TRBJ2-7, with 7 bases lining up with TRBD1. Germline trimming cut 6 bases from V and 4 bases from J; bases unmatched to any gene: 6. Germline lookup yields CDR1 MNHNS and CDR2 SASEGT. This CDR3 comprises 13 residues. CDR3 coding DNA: TGTGCCAGCAGAGGGGACAGCTTTTACGAGCAGTACGTC. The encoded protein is CASRGDSFYEQYV.

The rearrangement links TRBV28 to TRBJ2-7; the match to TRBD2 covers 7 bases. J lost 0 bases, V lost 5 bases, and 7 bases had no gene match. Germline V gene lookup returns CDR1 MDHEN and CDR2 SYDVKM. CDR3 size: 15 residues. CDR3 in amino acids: CASSPSGISSYEQYF. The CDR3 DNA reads TGTGCCAGCAGTCCTAGCGGTATAAGCTCCTACGAGCAGTACTTC.

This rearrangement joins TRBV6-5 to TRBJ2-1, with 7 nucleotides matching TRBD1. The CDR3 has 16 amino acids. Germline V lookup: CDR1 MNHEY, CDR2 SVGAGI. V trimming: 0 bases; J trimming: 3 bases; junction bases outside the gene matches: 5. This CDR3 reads CASSYSLGDSYNEQFF. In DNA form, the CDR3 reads TGTGCCAGCAGTTACTCCCTCGGGGACAGCTACAATGAGCAGTTCTTC.

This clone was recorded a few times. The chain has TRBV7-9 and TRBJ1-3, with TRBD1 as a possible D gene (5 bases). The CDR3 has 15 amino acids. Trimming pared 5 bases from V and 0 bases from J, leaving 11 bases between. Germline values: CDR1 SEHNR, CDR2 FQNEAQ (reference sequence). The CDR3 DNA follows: TGTGCCAGCAGCGACCCCGGGGGCTCTGGAAACACCATATATTTT. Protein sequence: CASSDPGGSGNTIYF.

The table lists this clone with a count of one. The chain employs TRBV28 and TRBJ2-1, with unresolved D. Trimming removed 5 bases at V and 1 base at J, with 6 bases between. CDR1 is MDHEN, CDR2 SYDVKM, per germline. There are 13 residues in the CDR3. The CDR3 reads CASSLVSYNEQFF. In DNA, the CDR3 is TGTGCCAGCAGTCTTGTTTCCTACAATGAGCAGTTCTTC.

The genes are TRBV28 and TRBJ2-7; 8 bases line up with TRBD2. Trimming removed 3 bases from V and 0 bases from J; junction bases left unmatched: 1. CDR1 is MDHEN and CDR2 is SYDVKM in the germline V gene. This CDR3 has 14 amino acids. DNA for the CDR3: TGTGCCAGCAGTTTTGGACTAGCCTCCTACGAGCAGTACTTC. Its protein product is CASSFGLASYEQYF.

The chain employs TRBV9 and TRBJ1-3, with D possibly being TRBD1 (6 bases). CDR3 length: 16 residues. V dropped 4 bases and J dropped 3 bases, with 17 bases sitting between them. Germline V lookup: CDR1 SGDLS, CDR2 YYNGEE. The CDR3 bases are TGTGCCAGCAGCTCTCAAAAGGGGGGGCTTGGAAACACCATATATTTT. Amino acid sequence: CASSSQKGGLGNTIYF. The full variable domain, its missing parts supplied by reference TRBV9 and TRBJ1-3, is DSGVTQTPKHLITATGQRVTLRCSPRSGDLSVYWYQQSLDQGLQFLIQYYNGEERAKGNILERFSAQQFPDLHSELNLSSLELGDSALYFCASSSQKGGLGNTIYFGEGSWLTVV.

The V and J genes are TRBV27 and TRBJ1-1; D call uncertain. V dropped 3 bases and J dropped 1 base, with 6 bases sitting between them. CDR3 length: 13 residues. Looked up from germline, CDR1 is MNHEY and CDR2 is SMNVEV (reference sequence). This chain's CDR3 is CASSFGTNTEAFF. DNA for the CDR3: TGTGCCAGCAGTTTTGGAACGAACACTGAAGCTTTCTTT.

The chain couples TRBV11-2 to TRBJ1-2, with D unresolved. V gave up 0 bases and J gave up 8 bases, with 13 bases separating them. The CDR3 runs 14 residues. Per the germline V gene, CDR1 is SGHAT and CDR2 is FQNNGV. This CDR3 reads CASSLDWGGGGYTF. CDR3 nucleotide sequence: TGTGCCAGCAGCTTAGATTGGGGTGGCGGCGGCTACACCTTC.

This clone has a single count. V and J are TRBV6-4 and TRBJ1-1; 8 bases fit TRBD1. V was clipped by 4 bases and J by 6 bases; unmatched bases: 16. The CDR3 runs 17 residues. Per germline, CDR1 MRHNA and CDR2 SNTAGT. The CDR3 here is CASSGRDRIPLTAEAFF. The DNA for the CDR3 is TGTGCCAGCAGTGGCCGGGACAGGATACCTTTAACCGCTGAAGCTTTCTTT.

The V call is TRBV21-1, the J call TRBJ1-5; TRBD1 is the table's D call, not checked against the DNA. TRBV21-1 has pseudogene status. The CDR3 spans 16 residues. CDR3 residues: CASYGQGIYSNQPQHF. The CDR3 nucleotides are TGTGCCAGCTATGGACAGGGCATTTATAGCAATCAGCCCCAGCATTTT.

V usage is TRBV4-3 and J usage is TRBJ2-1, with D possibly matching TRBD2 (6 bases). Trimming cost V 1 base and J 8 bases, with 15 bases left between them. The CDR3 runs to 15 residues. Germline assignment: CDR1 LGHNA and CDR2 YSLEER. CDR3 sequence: CASSQGGAGWHEQFF. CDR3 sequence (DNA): TGCGCCAGCAGCCAAGGTGGGGCGGGATGGCATGAGCAGTTCTTC.

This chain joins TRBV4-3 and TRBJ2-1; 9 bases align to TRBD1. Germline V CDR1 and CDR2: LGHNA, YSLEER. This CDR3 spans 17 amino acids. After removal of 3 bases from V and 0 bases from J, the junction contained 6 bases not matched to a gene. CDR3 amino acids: CASSQDWTGDSYNEQFF. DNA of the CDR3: TGCGCCAGCAGCCAGGACTGGACAGGGGACTCCTACAATGAGCAGTTCTTC.

The CDR3 DNA reads as TGTGCCAGCAGTGAAAGCTTCCCCTCGGGGGACGTC. This translates into CASSESFPSGDV. The V gene is TRBV2, the J gene TRBJ2-7, with D possibly being TRBD2 (6 bases). Germline-derived CDR1 and CDR2 are SNHLY and FYNNEI. The CDR3 spans 12 residues.

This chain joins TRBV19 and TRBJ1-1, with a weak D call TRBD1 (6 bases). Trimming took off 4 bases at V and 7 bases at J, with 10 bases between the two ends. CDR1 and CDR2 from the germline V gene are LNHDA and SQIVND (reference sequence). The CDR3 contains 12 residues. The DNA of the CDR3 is TGTGCCAGTAGTACACAGGGAATTGAAGCTTTCTTT. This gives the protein CASSTQGIEAFF. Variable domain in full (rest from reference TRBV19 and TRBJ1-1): DGGITQSPKYLFRKEGQNVTLSCEQNLNHDAMYWYRQDPGQGLRLIYYSQIVNDFQKGDIAEGYSVSREKKESFPLTVTSAQKNPTAFYLCASSTQGIEAFFGQGTRLTVV.

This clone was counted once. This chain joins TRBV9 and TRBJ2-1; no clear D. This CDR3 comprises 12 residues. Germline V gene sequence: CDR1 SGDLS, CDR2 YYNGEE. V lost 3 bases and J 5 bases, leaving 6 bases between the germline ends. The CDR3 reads CASSGVDNEQFF. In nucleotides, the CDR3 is TGTGCCAGCAGCGGAGTCGACAATGAGCAGTTCTTC.

DNA of the CDR3: TGTGCCAGCAGTTACGTTGGGTCTAGTCAGCCCCAGCATTTT. This sequence encodes CASSYVGSSQPQHF. The chain carries TRBV6-6 and TRBJ1-5, with D unresolved. Germline CDR1 and CDR2: MNHNY and SVGAGI (reference sequence). The ends were cut back, 2 bases at V and 6 bases at J, with 11 bases in the middle. The CDR3 totals 14 residues.

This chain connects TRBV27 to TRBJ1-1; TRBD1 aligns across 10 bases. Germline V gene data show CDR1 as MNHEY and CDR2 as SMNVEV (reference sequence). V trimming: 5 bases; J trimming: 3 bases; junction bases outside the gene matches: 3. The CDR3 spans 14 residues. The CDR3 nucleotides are TGTGCCAGCAGTGACAGGGGGCCGGACACTGAAGCTTTCTTT. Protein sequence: CASSDRGPDTEAFF.

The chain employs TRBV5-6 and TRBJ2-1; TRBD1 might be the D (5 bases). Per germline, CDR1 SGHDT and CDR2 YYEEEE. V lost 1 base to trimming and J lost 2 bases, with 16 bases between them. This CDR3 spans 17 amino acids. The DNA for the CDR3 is TGTGCCAGCAGCTTGAACCAGGGTCCTACTACCTACAATGAGCAGTTCTTC. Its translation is CASSLNQGPTTYNEQFF.

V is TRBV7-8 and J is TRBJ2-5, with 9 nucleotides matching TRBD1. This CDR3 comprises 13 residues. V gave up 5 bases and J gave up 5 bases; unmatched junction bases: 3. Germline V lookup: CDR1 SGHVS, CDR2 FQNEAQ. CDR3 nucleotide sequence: TGTGCCAGCAGCGCCGACAGGGGGGAGACCCAGTACTTC. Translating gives CASSADRGETQYF.

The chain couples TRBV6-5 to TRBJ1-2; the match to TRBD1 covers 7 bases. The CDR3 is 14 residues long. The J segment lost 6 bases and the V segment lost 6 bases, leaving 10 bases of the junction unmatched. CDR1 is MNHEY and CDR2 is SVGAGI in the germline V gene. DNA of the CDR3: TGTGCCAGCAGCACAGGGGAAGGGCCTCATGGCTACACCTTC. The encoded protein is CASSTGEGPHGYTF.

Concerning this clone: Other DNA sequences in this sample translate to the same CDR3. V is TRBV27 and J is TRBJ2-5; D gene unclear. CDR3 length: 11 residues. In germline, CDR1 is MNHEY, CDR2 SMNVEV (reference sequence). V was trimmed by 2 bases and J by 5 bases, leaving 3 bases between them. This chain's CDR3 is CASSLGETQYF. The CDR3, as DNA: TGTGCCAGCAGTTTAGGGGAGACCCAGTACTTC.

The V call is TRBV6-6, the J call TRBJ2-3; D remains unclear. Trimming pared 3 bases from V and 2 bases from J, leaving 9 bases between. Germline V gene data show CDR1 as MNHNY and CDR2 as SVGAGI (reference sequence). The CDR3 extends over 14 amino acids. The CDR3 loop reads CASSYLKYTDTQYF. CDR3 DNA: TGTGCCAGCAGTTATCTAAAATACACAGATACGCAGTATTTT.

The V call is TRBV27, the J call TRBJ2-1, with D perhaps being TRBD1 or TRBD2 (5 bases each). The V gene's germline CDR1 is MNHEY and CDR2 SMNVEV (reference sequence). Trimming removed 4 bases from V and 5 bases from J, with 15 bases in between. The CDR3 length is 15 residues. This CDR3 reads CASSSHTGTNNEQFF. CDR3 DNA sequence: TGTGCCAGCAGTTCCCACACCGGGACGAACAATGAGCAGTTCTTC.

The CDR3 DNA is TGTGCCAGTAGTTCCAAAGGGAGGCTAGCGGGACTTGATTATGAGCAGTTCTTC. This sequence encodes CASSSKGRLAGLDYEQFF. The V and J genes are TRBV19 and TRBJ2-1; 9 bases map to TRBD2. V lost 5 bases and J lost 8; bases outside the gene matches: 19. The CDR3 is 18 amino acids. CDR1 is LNHDA and CDR2 is SQIVND in the germline V gene (reference sequence).

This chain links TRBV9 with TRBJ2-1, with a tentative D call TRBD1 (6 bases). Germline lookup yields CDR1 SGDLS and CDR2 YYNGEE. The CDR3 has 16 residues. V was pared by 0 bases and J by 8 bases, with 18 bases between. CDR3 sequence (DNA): TGTGCCAGCAGCGTAGAAGGGGGACAAGCTTTGGATGAGCAGTTCTTC. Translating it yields CASSVEGGQALDEQFF.